This T cell receptor beta chain was captured by sequencing in a study of shared clonotypes between healthy human individuals. In the case of this clone: The target antigen is unknown.

CD4+ cells yielded CD45RA+ naive and CD45RA-negative memory subsets. Germline V gene lookup returns CDR1 SGHDT and CDR2 YYEEEE. The CDR3 sequence is 13 residues long. Trimming cost V 4 bases and J 10 bases, with 17 bases left between them. Data came from immunoSEQ multiplex PCR; TCRdb stores just in-frame clones and leaves some out. The sample includes under 2,500,000 clones, 95% of them seen just once. Study-wide results and limits: Larger estimated richness was generally recorded for naive subsets relative to memory subsets.

This clonotype was obtained from a young man in good health. Input material: naive CD4+ T cells sorted from blood. The subset here: CD45RA+ positively selected. The J gene is TRBJ1-1, the V gene TRBV5-6; weak D call: TRBD1 (5 bases). The CDR3 loop is CASSRTGTVRAFF. The CDR3 DNA sequence: TGTGCCAGCAGCCGTACCGGGACCGTGCGAGCTTTCTTT.